One sample yielded the 9 T cell receptor beta chains listed below, sequenced in a study of cytomegalovirus exposure and HLA in healthy donors. Generated by immunoSEQ multiplex PCR, the TCRdb table keeps only in-frame clones and is missing some. The sample carries roughly 150,000 clones, roughly nine tenths recorded once. The sequencing input was PBMCs. Receptors were obtained from a woman in her 30s in good health and CMV-seronegative.

The chain recombines TRBV4-1 with TRBJ2-7; 9 bases match TRBD1. The V gene's germline CDR1 is MGHRA and CDR2 YSYEKL. The CDR3 sequence is 15 residues long. V shed 1 base and J 2 bases; nucleotides not matched to a gene: 3. The CDR3 spells CASSQGQGGAYEQYF. CDR3 nucleotides: TGCGCCAGCAGCCAAGGACAGGGGGGAGCCTACGAGCAGTACTTC.

In this sample, this clone turned up once. The CDR3 loop reads CASSYDRGRANYGYTF. The CDR3 DNA sequence: TGTGCCAGCAGCTACGACAGGGGGCGGGCCAACTATGGCTACACCTTC. V and J are TRBV21-1 and TRBJ1-2; TRBD1, the table's D call, was not compared with the DNA. TRBV21-1 is marked as a pseudogene. The CDR3 is 16 residues long.

The J gene is TRBJ2-7, the V gene TRBV29-1, with 7 bases aligning to TRBD2. The CDR3 is made up of 14 amino acids. V dropped 6 bases and J dropped 6; count of bases not matched to a gene: 14. From germline, CDR1 is SQVTM and CDR2 ANQGSEA. The CDR3 sequence: CSVAPGGVSSEQYF. Here the CDR3 DNA reads TGCAGCGTGGCCCCTGGGGGGGTCTCAAGCGAGCAGTACTTC.

V gene TRBV19 combines with J gene TRBJ2-7; 7 bases are a match to TRBD1. The ends lost 6 bases at V and 2 bases at J; junction bases unmatched: 7. The germline gives CDR1 LNHDA, CDR2 SQIVND (reference sequence). The CDR3 length is 14 residues. The CDR3 nucleotides are TGTGCCAGTAGGCCGTCGGGGACAGCCTACGAGCAGTACTTC. Protein: CASRPSGTAYEQYF.

The chain is built from TRBV5-4 and TRBJ2-7; 10 bases match TRBD1. This CDR3 spans 15 amino acids. Germline V CDR1 and CDR2: SGHNT, YYREEE (reference sequence). Germline trimming cut 4 bases from V and 6 bases from J; bases unmatched to any gene: 10. The CDR3 region has the DNA TGTGCCAGCAGCCTTCACCCGACAGGGGGCGGCGAGCAGTACTTC. It encodes CASSLHPTGGGEQYF.

This sequence joins TRBV7-2 and TRBJ2-5; D gene uncertain. The CDR3 contains 13 residues. The germline gives CDR1 SGHTA, CDR2 FQGNSA. Trimming took off 5 bases at V and 7 bases at J, with 14 bases between the two ends. The CDR3 DNA is TGTGCCAGCAGCCACCCACTCAAGTTGACCCAGTACTTC. Translating gives CASSHPLKLTQYF. The whole variable domain, filled in from reference TRBV7-2 and TRBJ2-5, reads GAGVSQSPSNKVTEKGKDVELRCDPISGHTALYWYRQSLGQGLEFLIYFQGNSAPDKSGLPSDRFSAERTGGSVSTLTIQRTQQEDSAVYLCASSHPLKLTQYFGPGTRLLVL.

V and J are TRBV29-1 and TRBJ1-3; possible D gene TRBD1, 5 bases. V was cut by 7 bases and J by 0 bases, with 10 bases left in between. Germline CDR1 SQVTM, CDR2 ANQGSEA. The CDR3 totals 13 residues. The CDR3: CSGQFLSGNTIYF. The CDR3 bases are TGCAGCGGACAGTTCCTCTCTGGAAACACCATATATTTT.

The CDR3 DNA is TGTGCCAGCAGCTTGGGGGGTCGGACTGAAGCTTTCTTT. The encoded protein is CASSLGGRTEAFF. The chain carries TRBV7-2 and TRBJ1-1, with D perhaps matching TRBD1 (5 bases). Germline V gene data show CDR1 as SGHTA and CDR2 as FQGNSA. The CDR3 sequence is 13 residues long. Trimming pared 3 bases from V and 5 bases from J, leaving 10 bases between.

This clone has a handful of counts. The chain uses TRBV5-4 and TRBJ2-1; possible D gene TRBD2, 6 bases. This CDR3 spans 15 amino acids. Between the trimmed V and J ends, which lost 4 bases and 0 bases, there was a span of 11 bases. Germline values: CDR1 SGHNT, CDR2 YYREEE (reference sequence). Here the CDR3 DNA reads TGTGCCAGCAGCCCGGGACTCTACTCCTACAATGAGCAGTTCTTC. Encoded protein: CASSPGLYSYNEQFF. Filled out from reference TRBV5-4 and TRBJ2-1, the complete variable domain reads ETGVTQSPTHLIKTRGQQVTLRCSSQSGHNTVSWYQQALGQGPQFIFQYYREEENGRGNFPPRFSGLQFPNYSSELNVNALELDDSALYLCASSPGLYSYNEQFFGPGTRLTVL.